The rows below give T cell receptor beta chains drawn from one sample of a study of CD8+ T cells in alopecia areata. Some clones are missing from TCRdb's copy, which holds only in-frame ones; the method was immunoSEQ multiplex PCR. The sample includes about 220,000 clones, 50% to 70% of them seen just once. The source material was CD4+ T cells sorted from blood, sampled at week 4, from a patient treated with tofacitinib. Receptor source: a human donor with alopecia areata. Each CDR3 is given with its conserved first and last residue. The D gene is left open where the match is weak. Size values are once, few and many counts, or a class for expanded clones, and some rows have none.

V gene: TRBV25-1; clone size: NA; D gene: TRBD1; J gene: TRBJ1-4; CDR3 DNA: TGTGCCAGCAGTCCCGGACAGGCCAATGAAAAACTGTTTTTT; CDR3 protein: CASSPGQANEKLFF
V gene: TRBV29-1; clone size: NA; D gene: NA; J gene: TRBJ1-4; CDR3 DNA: TGCAGCGCTAAAGGTGGGGAGGAAAAACTGTTTTTT; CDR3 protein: CSAKGGEEKLFF
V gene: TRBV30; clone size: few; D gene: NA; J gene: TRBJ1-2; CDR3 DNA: TGTGCCTGGAGTGGGTCTAAGGTACAGGACTATGGCTACACCTTC; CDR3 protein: CAWSGSKVQDYGYTF
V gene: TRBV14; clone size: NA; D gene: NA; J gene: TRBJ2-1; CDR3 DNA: TGTGCCAGCAGCCAACTGGGTCGGCTTAATGAGCAGTTCTTC; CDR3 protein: CASSQLGRLNEQFF
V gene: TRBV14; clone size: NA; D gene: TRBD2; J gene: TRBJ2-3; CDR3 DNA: TGTGCCAGCAGCCAAGGAGCGTTAGCGGGGGGTACAGATACGCAGTATTTT; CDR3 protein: CASSQGALAGGTDTQYF
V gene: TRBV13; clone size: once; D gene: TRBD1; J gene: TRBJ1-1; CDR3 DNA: TGTGCCAGCAGCTCACCCAGGGACAGAGATGAAGCTTTCTTT; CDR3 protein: CASSSPRDRDEAFF
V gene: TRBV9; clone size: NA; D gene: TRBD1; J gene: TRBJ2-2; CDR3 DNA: TGTGCCAGCAGCGTAGAAACAGGGGTTGGGAACACCGGGGAGCTGTTTTTT; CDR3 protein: CASSVETGVGNTGELFF
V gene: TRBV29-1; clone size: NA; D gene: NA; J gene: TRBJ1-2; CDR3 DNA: TGCAGCGTTGGACAGATCGCTAACTATGGCTACACCTTC; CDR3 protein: CSVGQIANYGYTF
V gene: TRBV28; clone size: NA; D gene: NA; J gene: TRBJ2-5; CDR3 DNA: TGTGCCATTTCACGATCAAAGGTCCAAGAGACCCAGTACTTC; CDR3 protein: CAISRSKVQETQYF
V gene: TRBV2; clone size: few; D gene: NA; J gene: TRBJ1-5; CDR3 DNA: TGTGCCAGCAGTACGGGGGCTGGGATAGGCAATCAGCCCCAGCATTTT; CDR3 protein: CASSTGAGIGNQPQHF
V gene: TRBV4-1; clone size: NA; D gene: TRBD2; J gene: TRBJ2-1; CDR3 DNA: TGCGCCAGCAGCCAATTGGCAGCGGGGGATTTCAATGAGCAGTTCTTC; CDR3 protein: CASSQLAAGDFNEQFF
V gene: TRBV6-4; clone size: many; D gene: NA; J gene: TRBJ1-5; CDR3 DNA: TGTGCCAGCAGTCCAGGGGCCAATCAGCCCCAGCATTTT; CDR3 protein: CASSPGANQPQHF
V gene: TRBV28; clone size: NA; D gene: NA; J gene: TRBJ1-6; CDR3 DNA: TGTGCCAGCAGTTTTGATGGCGGCAAAAATTCACCCCTCCACTTT; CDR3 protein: CASSFDGGKNSPLHF
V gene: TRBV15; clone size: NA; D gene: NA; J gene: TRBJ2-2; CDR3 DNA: TGTGCCACCTACAAACCCCAGGGTGCGCTGTTTTTT; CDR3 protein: CATYKPQGALFF
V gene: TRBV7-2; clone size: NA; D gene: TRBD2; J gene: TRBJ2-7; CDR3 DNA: TGTGCCAGCAGCTTAGTAGGTAGCGGGGTCTACGAGCAGTACTTC; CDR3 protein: CASSLVGSGVYEQYF
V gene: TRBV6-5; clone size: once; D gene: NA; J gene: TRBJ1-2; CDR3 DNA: TGTGCCAGCAGTTACGGGTCGAGGGAAAACTATGGCTACACCTTC; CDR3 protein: CASSYGSRENYGYTF
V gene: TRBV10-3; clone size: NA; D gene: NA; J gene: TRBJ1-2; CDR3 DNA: TGTGCCATCAGTGAGGGGGCCGGGTATGGCTACACCTTC; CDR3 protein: CAISEGAGYGYTF